The 7 T cell receptor beta chains presented below share a single source sample, sequenced in a study of early T cells in non-severe SARS-CoV-2 infection. One entry per CDR3 protein, called by TCRdb with MiXCR from the 5' RACE reads. The sample holds 65,000 to 80,000 distinct CDR3 sequences; over 10% are singletons and the top ten take 6%. The specimen sequenced was whole blood. These receptor sequences come from an adult who was a healthcare worker with PCR-confirmed SARS-CoV-2 infection or an uninfected control (not recorded which).

This clonotype was seen ten or more times. The chain joins TRBV12-3 or TRBV12-4 to TRBJ2-5, with no clear D. With 2 bases removed from V and 1 base from J, the gap between germline ends came to 14 bases. This CDR3 region has 16 residues. The CDR3 DNA sequence: TGTGCCAGCAGTTTACGGGCGGCAGGTTCCCAAGAGACCCAGTACTTC. This translates into CASSLRAAGSQETQYF.

This clonotype appeared a few times. The rearrangement uses TRBV20-1 and TRBJ2-1; 8 bases line up with TRBD2. The V and J ends lost 6 bases and 1 base, in that order; junction bases with no gene match: 5. CDR3 length: 14 amino acids. Germline V gene lookup returns CDR1 DFQATT and CDR2 SNEGSKA (reference sequence). The CDR3 nucleotides are TGCAGTGCGCCTACTAGCGGTTCCTACAATGAGCAGTTCTTC. Protein: CSAPTSGSYNEQFF.

The chain joins TRBV5-1 to TRBJ2-1; 12 positions agree with TRBD2. The CDR3 has 15 residues. CDR1 is SGHRS and CDR2 is YFSETQ in the germline V gene. V gave up 3 bases and J gave up 3 bases; unmatched junction bases: 1. CDR3 bases: TGCGCCAGCAGCTCGGGACTAGCGGGCTACAATGAGCAGTTCTTC. It is translated as CASSSGLAGYNEQFF.

This clonotype has more than one count but fewer than ten. This chain connects TRBV2 to TRBJ1-2; no firm D call. The V gene's germline CDR1 is SNHLY and CDR2 FYNNEI. Trimming took off 2 bases at V and 6 bases at J, with 7 bases between the two ends. The CDR3 loop spans 12 amino acids. The CDR3, as DNA: TGTGCCAGCAGTGAAATAGTTGATGGCTACACCTTC. Amino acid sequence: CASSEIVDGYTF.

The V and J genes are TRBV7-3 and TRBJ1-1, with D possibly matching TRBD1 (5 bases). The CDR3 consists of 14 residues. The germline V gene has CDR1 SGHTA and CDR2 FQGTGA. V was cut by 4 bases and J by 1 base, with 10 bases left in between. The CDR3 reads CASSSGTSNTEAFF. CDR3 nucleotides: TGTGCCAGCAGCTCGGGGACTTCGAACACTGAAGCTTTCTTT.

This clonotype was picked up a small number of times. The V call is TRBV20-1, the J call TRBJ1-4, with TRBD1 matching over 9 bases. This CDR3 has 15 residues. Germline-derived CDR1 and CDR2 are DFQATT and SNEGSKA (reference sequence). The ends lost 3 bases at V and 8 bases at J; junction bases unmatched: 10. CDR3 in amino acids: CSASPLDRGGEKLFF. In nucleotides, the CDR3 is TGCAGTGCTAGTCCCTTGGACAGGGGAGGAGAAAAACTGTTTTTT.

The genes are TRBV3-1 and TRBJ1-4; D possibly corresponds to TRBD1 (5 bases). Germline V gene lookup returns CDR1 LGHDT and CDR2 YNNKEL (reference sequence). Trimming took off 3 bases at V and 6 bases at J, with 11 bases between the two ends. The CDR3 runs 14 residues. The CDR3 sequence is CASSHGTDYEKLFF. CDR3 sequence (DNA): TGTGCCAGCAGCCATGGGACGGATTATGAAAAACTGTTTTTT.